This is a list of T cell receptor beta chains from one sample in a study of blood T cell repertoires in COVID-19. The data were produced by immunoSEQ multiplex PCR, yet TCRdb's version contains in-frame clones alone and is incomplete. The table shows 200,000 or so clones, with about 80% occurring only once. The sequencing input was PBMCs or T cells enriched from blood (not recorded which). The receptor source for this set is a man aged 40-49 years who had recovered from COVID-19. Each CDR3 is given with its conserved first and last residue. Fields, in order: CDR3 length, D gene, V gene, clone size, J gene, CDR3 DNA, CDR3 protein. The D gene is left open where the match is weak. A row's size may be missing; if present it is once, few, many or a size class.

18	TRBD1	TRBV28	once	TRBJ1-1	TGTGCCAGCAGAAGGACAGGGGTCAGCTTGCTCAAGAACACTGAAGCTTTCTTT	CASRRTGVSLLKNTEAFF
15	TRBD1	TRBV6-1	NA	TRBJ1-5	TGTGCCAGCAGTGAACAGGGGGACGGCAATCAGCCCCAGCATTTT	CASSEQGDGNQPQHF
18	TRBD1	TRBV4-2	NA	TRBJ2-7	TGTGCCAGCAGCCAAGTATTCCGGTTCGGGGACAGAGCCTACGAGCAGTACTTC	CASSQVFRFGDRAYEQYF
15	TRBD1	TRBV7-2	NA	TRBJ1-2	TGTGCCAGCAGCTTGTCGGGACAGGGGGACTATGGCTACACCTTC	CASSLSGQGDYGYTF
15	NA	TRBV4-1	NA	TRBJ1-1	TGCGCCAGCAGCCAAGATGGCGGTATGAACACTGAAGCTTTCTTT	CASSQDGGMNTEAFF
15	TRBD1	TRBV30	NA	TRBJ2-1	TGTGCCTGGAGAAAGCCGGGACAGGCTGGGAATGAGCAGTTCTTC	CAWRKPGQAGNEQFF
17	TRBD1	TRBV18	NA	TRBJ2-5	TGTGCCAGCTCACAAACAATAGGACAGGATGTAAGGGAGACCCAGTACTTC	CASSQTIGQDVRETQYF
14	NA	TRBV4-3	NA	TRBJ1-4	TGCGCCAGCAGCCGAGACAGGCTAAGGGAAAAACTGTTTTTT	CASSRDRLREKLFF
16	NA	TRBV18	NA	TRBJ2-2	TGTGCCAGCTCACCAGGAGGAGGGGGCAACACCGGGGAGCTGTTTTTT	CASSPGGGGNTGELFF
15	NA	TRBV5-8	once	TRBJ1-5	TGTGCCAGCAGCTTGGGTTTATTGAGCAATCAGCCCCAGCATTTT	CASSLGLLSNQPQHF
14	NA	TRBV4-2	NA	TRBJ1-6	TGTGCCAGCAGCCAGCCAAATGGAGACACAGGCCTCCACTTT	CASSQPNGDTGLHF
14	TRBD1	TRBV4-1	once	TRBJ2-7	TGCGCCAGCAGCGCCGGGACAGGGGAGTACGAGCAGTACTTC	CASSAGTGEYEQYF
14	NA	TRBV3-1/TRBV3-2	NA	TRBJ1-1	TGTGCCAGCAGCCAAGGGCAACCCCTGTCTGAAGCTTTCTTT	CASSQGQPLSEAFF
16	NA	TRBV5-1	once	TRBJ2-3	TGCGCCAGCAGCCCCCAGGGTCCCATGAGCACAGATACGCAGTATTTT	CASSPQGPMSTDTQYF
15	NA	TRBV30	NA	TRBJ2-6	TGTGCCTGGAGATATCCCGGGGATGGGGCCAACGTCCTGACTTTC	CAWRYPGDGANVLTF
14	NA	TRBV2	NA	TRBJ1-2	TGTGCCAGCAGTGAACCGGGAGTCGTCTATGGCTACACCTTC	CASSEPGVVYGYTF
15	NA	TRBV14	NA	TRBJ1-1	TGTGCCATCGGTGGAGTCGACAGGATGAACACTGAAGCTTTCTTT	CAIGGVDRMNTEAFF
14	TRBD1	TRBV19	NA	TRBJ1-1	TGTGCCAGTAGCAACGACAGGGGGAACACTGAAGCTTTCTTT	CASSNDRGNTEAFF
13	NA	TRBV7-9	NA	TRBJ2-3	TGTGCCAGCAGCTTCTCGGGCACAGATACGCAGTATTTT	CASSFSGTDTQYF
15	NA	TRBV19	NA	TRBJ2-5	TGTGCCAGTAGTATAAGGGCGGGGACGCAAGAGACCCAGTACTTC	CASSIRAGTQETQYF
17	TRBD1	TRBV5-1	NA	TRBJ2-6	TGCGCCAGCAGCTTACGACAGGGGGGAACTGGGGCCAACGTCCTGACTTTC	CASSLRQGGTGANVLTF
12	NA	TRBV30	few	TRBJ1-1	TGTGCCTGGAACCGGGAGAACACTGAAGCTTTCTTT	CAWNRENTEAFF
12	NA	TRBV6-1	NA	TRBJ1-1	TGTGCCAGCAGTGAATCAACAGGGTCGGCTTTCTTT	CASSESTGSAFF
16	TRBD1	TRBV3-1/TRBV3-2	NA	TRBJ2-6	TGTGCCAGCAGCCAGACAGGGATCTCTGGGGCCAACGTCCTGACTTTC	CASSQTGISGANVLTF
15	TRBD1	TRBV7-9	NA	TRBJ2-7	TGTGCCAGCAGCTTAGGCTTAGGGACAGGGTACGAGCAGTACTTC	CASSLGLGTGYEQYF
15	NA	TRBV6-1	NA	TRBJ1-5	TGTGCCAGCAGTGAAATAGTTGGTGAGAATCAGCCCCAGCATTTT	CASSEIVGENQPQHF
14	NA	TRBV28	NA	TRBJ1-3	TGTGCCAGCATTCCTGGGACAACTGGAAACACCATATATTTT	CASIPGTTGNTIYF
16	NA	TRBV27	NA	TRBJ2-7	TGTGCCAGCAGTTCCGACAGCCGCCGCGTATCCTACGAGCAGTACTTC	CASSSDSRRVSYEQYF
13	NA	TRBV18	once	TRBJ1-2	TGTGCCAGCTCACCTGACACCACAGTTGGCTACACCTTC	CASSPDTTVGYTF
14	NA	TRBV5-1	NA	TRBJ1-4	TGCGCCAGCAGCCAGCGGGGAGGGGATGAAAAACTGTTTTTT	CASSQRGGDEKLFF
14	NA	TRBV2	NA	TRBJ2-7	TGTGCCAGCAGGGACAGTTCAACGTCCTACGAGCAGTACTTC	CASRDSSTSYEQYF
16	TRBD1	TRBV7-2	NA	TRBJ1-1	TGTGCCAGCAGCTTAGTTAGCAGGGGGATGAACACTGAAGCTTTCTTT	CASSLVSRGMNTEAFF
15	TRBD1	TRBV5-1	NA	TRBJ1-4	TGCGCCAGCAGTCCCGGGACAGGGTCTAGTGAAAAACTGTTTTTT	CASSPGTGSSEKLFF
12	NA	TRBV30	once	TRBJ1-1	TGTGCCTGGATCGGGGGATGGTCTGAAGCTTTCTTT	CAWIGGWSEAFF
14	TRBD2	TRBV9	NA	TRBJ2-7	TGTGCCAGCAGTAGTACTAGCGGGGGCTACGAGCAGTACTTC	CASSSTSGGYEQYF
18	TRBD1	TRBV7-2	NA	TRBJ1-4	TGTGCCAGCAGCTTAGTCGACAGGGGTCAGGATGAAAATGAAAAACTGTTTTTT	CASSLVDRGQDENEKLFF
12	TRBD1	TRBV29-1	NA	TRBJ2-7	TGCAGCGTGGGACAGGGTAACCACGAGCAGTACTTC	CSVGQGNHEQYF
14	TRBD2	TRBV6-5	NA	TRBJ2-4	TGTGCCAGCAGTCCGGCGACTAGCGGTCACATTCAGTACTTC	CASSPATSGHIQYF
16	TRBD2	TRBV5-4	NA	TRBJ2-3	TGTGCCAGCAAACCGCGACTAGCGGGGGGAACAGATACGCAGTATTTT	CASKPRLAGGTDTQYF
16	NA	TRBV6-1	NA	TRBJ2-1	TGTGCCAGCAGTGAAACCGACTTTAGATCCGACAATGAGCAGTTCTTC	CASSETDFRSDNEQFF
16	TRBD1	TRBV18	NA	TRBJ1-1	TGTGCCAGCTCACCGGAAGACCCGGGACAGGGCTTTGAAGCTTTCTTT	CASSPEDPGQGFEAFF
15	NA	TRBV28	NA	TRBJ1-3	TGTGCCAGCAGTTTAGAGGGTTTGGGTGGAAACACCATATATTTT	CASSLEGLGGNTIYF
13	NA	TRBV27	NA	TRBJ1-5	TGTGCCAGCAGTTTATATTCAGGGAAGCCCCAGCATTTT	CASSLYSGKPQHF
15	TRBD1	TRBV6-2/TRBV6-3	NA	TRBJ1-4	TGTGCCAGCAGTAACACCGGGACAGGAAGTGAAAAACTGTTTTTT	CASSNTGTGSEKLFF
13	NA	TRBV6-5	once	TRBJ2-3	TGTGCCAGCAGATCAGGGGAGGGAGATACGCAGTATTTT	CASRSGEGDTQYF
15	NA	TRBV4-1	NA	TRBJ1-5	TGCGCCAGCAGCCAAGATGGCAGACAGCGTCAGCCCCAGCATTTT	CASSQDGRQRQPQHF
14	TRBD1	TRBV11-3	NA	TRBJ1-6	TGTGCCAGCAGCCTGACAGGGGGAAAGTCACCCCTCCACTTT	CASSLTGGKSPLHF
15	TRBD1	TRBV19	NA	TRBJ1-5	TGTGCCAGTAGTATCCAGACAGGGGGCGGGCAGCCCCAGCATTTT	CASSIQTGGGQPQHF
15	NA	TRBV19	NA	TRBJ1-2	TGTGCCAGTAACCCCAGGGGAATATTTAACTATGGCTACACCTTC	CASNPRGIFNYGYTF